This T cell receptor (beta chain) was captured by sequencing in a study of blood T cells in healthy people across ages. Sample donors were healthy Caucasian individuals that came from Russia, aged about 6 to 95. This CDR3 is 14 amino acids long. Deletions cut 3 bases from V and 2 bases from J, with 11 bases between. Looked up from germline, CDR1 is SGHDN and CDR2 is FVKESK. Using a J-beta primer mix together with a sample-barcoded 5' primer, a second PCR was run for roughly 7 to 12 cycles. A template-switch adaptor that had 12 random nucleotides put a tag on each cDNA molecule. From the 5' RACE reads, TCRdb called clonotypes with MiXCR, one entry per CDR3 protein. The sample includes 800,000 to 950,000 distinct CDR3 sequences, 30% to 45% of them seen just once. Details on this clonotype: Its antigen is undetermined.

Study-wide results and caveats: The fall in TCR beta diversity per million T cells was roughly linear with age. Samples with more naive T cells showed higher observed beta diversity.

This chain joins TRBV14 and TRBJ2-7; D not certain. Sequencing was carried out using blood. The clonotype comes from a young man in good health. In DNA form, the CDR3 reads TGTGCCAGCAGCCATCGGCCTCGAACCTACGAGCAGTACTTC. As protein: CASSHRPRTYEQYF.